Included here is one T cell receptor (beta chain) sequence, with context. The sample originates from a study of blood T cell repertoires in COVID-19. The repertoire was sequenced with immunoSEQ multiplex PCR; TCRdb's copy has only in-frame clones and lacks some. Of around 100,000 clones in the sample, roughly nine tenths were seen once. The CDR3 sequence is 12 residues long. The V gene end was trimmed by 8 bases and the J gene end by 4 bases; junction bases not matched to a gene: 2. Per the germline V gene, CDR1 is LNHNV and CDR2 is YYDKDF (reference sequence). This receptor was taken from a woman aged 80 or over with acute or convalescent COVID-19. The sample was peripheral blood. The rearrangement uses TRBV15 and TRBJ1-3; 7 nucleotides agree with TRBD1. The CDR3 DNA follows: TGTGCCACCGGACAGGAGGGAAACACCATATATTTT. This sequence encodes CATGQEGNTIYF.